The sequence of this T cell receptor (beta chain) was determined in a study of T cell changes during pregnancy in multiple sclerosis. Trimming stripped 0 bases from V and 7 bases from J, with 10 bases between. The CDR3 is 13 residues long. Germline V gene lookup returns CDR1 SGHRS and CDR2 YFSETQ. Sequencing used immunoSEQ multiplex PCR; TCRdb keeps in-frame clones, though not all of them. The sample lists some 94,000 clones, less than 95% occurring once. This TCR derives from a female donor in good health, enrolled as a control in a pregnancy study. The sequencing used peripheral blood, collected in the first trimester of pregnancy. The gene calls are TRBV5-1 and TRBJ1-2, with D possibly matching TRBD1 (6 bases). The CDR3 spells CASSLEGQSGYTF. DNA for the CDR3: TGCGCCAGCAGCTTGGAAGGACAGTCTGGCTACACCTTC.